This T cell receptor beta chain was identified during a study of early T cells in non-severe SARS-CoV-2 infection. Study summary: From unsorted whole blood, bulk RNA was sequenced, and the chains remained unpaired.

Study results and caveats: Anti-spike CD8 responses were favored by VDJdb matching, which missed private and CD4 specificities.

As to this clonotype: As yet, its antigen is unknown.

Individual cDNA molecules each received unique molecular identifiers attached to them. TCRdb fed the 5' RACE reads into MiXCR, producing one record per CDR3 protein. The sample has about 80,000 distinct CDR3 sequences; 9.5% to 15% are singletons. This CDR3 is built from 15 residues. Per the germline V gene, CDR1 is DFQATT and CDR2 is SNEGSKA (reference sequence). V lost 0 bases and J lost 2; bases outside the gene matches: 4. The chain recombines TRBV20-1 with TRBJ2-7; TRBD2 matches 10 bases. This TCR was recovered from an adult who was a healthcare worker with PCR-confirmed SARS-CoV-2 infection or an uninfected control (not recorded which). The donor label of this sample is uncertain. The input for sequencing was whole blood, taken at baseline. This chain's CDR3 is CSARDPLAGAYEQYF. The DNA of the CDR3 is TGCAGTGCTAGAGATCCGCTAGCGGGAGCCTACGAGCAGTACTTC.